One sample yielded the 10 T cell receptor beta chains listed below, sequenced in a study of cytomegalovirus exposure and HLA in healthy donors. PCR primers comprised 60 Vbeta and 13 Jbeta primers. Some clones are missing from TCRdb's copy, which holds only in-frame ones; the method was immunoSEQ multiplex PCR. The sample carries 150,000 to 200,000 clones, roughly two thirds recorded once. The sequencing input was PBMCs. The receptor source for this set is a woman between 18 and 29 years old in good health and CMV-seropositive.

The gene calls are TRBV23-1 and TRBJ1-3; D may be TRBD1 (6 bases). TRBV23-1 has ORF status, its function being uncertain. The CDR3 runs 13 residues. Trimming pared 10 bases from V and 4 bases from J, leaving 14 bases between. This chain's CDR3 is CANLQGPGNTIYF. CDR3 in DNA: TGCGCCAACTTACAGGGTCCCGGAAACACCATATATTTT.

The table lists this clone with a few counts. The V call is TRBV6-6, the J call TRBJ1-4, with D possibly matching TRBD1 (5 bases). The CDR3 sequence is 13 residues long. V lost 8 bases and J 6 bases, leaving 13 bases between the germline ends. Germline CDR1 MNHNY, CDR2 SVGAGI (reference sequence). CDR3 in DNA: TGTGCCAGCCTATGGGGAGGGGATGAAAAACTGTTTTTT. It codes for CASLWGGDEKLFF.

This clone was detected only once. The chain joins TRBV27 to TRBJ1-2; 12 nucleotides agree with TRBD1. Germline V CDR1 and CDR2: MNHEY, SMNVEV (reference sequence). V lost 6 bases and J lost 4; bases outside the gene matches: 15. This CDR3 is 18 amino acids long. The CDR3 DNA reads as TGTGCCAGCAGCTTCCTACCCGGGACAGGGGGCGCGGGCTATGGCTACACCTTC. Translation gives CASSFLPGTGGAGYGYTF.

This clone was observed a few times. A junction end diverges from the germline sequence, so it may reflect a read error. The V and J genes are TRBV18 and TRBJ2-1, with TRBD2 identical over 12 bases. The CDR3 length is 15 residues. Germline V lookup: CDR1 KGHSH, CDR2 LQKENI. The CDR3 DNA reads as TGTGCCAGCTCACCGTCGACTAGCGGGGGTTCAATGGAGATCTTC. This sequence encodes CASSPSTSGGSMEIF.

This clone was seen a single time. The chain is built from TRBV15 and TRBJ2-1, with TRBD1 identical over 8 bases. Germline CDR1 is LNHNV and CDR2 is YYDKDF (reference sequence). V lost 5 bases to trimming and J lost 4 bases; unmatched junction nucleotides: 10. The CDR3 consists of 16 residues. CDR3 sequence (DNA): TGTGCCACCAGCGGCCGCCGGGACAGGAAGTACAATGAGCAGTTCTTC. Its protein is CATSGRRDRKYNEQFF.

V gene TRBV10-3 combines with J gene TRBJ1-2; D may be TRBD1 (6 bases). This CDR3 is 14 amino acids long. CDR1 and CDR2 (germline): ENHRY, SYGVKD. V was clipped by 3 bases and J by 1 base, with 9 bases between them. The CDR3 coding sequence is TGTGCCATCAGTGATGGACAGCTTAACTATGGCTACACCTTC. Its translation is CAISDGQLNYGYTF.

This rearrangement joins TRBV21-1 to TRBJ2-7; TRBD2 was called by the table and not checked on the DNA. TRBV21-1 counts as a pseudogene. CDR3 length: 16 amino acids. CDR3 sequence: CASYCSDGESAYEQYF. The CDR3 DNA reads TGTGCCAGCTATTGTTCCGACGGAGAGTCCGCCTACGAGCAGTACTTC.

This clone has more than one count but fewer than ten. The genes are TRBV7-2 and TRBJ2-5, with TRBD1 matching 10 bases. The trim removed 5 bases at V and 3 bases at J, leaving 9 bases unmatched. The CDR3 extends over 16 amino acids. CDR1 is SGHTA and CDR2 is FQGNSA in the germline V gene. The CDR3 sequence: CASSNRRTGGKETQYF. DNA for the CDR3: TGTGCCAGCAGCAACCGCAGGACAGGGGGAAAAGAGACCCAGTACTTC.

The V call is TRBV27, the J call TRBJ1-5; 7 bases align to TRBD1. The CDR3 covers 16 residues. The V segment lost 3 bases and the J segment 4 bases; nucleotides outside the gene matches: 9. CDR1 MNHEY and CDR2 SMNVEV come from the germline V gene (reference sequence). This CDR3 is CASSFSPATGNQPQHF. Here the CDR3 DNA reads TGTGCCAGCAGTTTCTCCCCGGCGACAGGGAATCAGCCCCAGCATTTT.

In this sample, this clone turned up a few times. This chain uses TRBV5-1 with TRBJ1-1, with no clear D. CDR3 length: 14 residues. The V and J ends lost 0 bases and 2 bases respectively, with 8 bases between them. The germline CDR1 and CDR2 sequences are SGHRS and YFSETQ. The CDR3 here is CASSLGQVNTEAFF. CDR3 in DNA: TGCGCCAGCAGCTTGGGACAAGTAAACACTGAAGCTTTCTTT.